This is a list of T cell receptor beta chains from one sample in a study of blood T cell repertoires in COVID-19. Only in-frame clones appear in the TCRdb table, and some are missing; sequencing was by immunoSEQ multiplex PCR. The sample contains 270,000 or so clones, roughly 91% of which appear only once. Sample: PBMCs or T cells enriched from blood (not recorded which). The receptors originated from a woman between 35 and 50 years old with acute COVID-19. Both conserved end residues are part of each CDR3. Each record gives: clone size, D gene, J gene, V gene, CDR3 protein, CDR3 DNA. D genes are given only for firm matches. Clone size appears in some rows only: once, few, many, or a class for an expanded clone.

clone size: .
D gene: .
J gene: TRBJ1-3
V gene: TRBV27
CDR3 protein: CASSPRTADYSGNTIYF
CDR3 DNA: TGTGCCAGCAGTCCAAGGACAGCGGATTACTCTGGAAACACCATATATTTT

clone size: once
D gene: TRBD1
J gene: TRBJ1-6
V gene: TRBV18
CDR3 protein: CASSLLEYGTGGFESNSPLHF
CDR3 DNA: TGTGCCAGCTCCCTACTGGAGTACGGGACAGGGGGCTTTGAATCGAATTCACCCCTCCACTTT

clone size: .
D gene: .
J gene: TRBJ1-1
V gene: TRBV9
CDR3 protein: CASSVEGRGTEAFF
CDR3 DNA: TGTGCCAGCAGCGTAGAGGGTCGGGGCACTGAAGCTTTCTTT

clone size: .
D gene: .
J gene: TRBJ2-5
V gene: TRBV6-5
CDR3 protein: CAGRSGFEETQYF
CDR3 DNA: TGTGCAGGTAGATCGGGGTTTGAGGAGACCCAGTACTTC

clone size: .
D gene: .
J gene: TRBJ2-7
V gene: TRBV9
CDR3 protein: CASSVARYGYEQYF
CDR3 DNA: TGTGCCAGCAGCGTAGCCCGGTACGGCTACGAGCAGTACTTC

clone size: .
D gene: .
J gene: TRBJ1-6
V gene: TRBV9
CDR3 protein: CASSVGDMAFSPLHF
CDR3 DNA: TGTGCCAGCAGCGTAGGAGACATGGCTTTTTCACCCCTCCACTTT

clone size: once
D gene: TRBD2
J gene: TRBJ2-2
V gene: TRBV7-6
CDR3 protein: CASSLRLADTGELFF
CDR3 DNA: TGTGCCAGCAGCTTGCGTCTAGCGGACACCGGGGAGCTGTTTTTT

clone size: .
D gene: .
J gene: TRBJ1-1
V gene: TRBV20-1
CDR3 protein: CSASRGTEAFF
CDR3 DNA: TGCAGTGCTAGTCGGGGGACTGAAGCTTTCTTT

clone size: once
D gene: .
J gene: TRBJ2-1
V gene: TRBV27
CDR3 protein: CASSLKGYNEQFF
CDR3 DNA: TGTGCCAGCAGTTTAAAGGGGTACAATGAGCAGTTCTTC

clone size: .
D gene: TRBD2
J gene: TRBJ2-5
V gene: TRBV6-2/TRBV6-3
CDR3 protein: CASSAGLAIRGKTQYF
CDR3 DNA: TGTGCCAGCAGCGCGGGACTAGCGATCCGGGGGAAGACCCAGTACTTC

clone size: once
D gene: TRBD1
J gene: TRBJ1-2
V gene: TRBV30
CDR3 protein: CAWSKGQGVHGYTF
CDR3 DNA: TGTGCCTGGAGTAAGGGACAGGGGGTTCATGGCTACACCTTC

clone size: .
D gene: TRBD2
J gene: TRBJ2-7
V gene: TRBV10-2
CDR3 protein: CASSVGGSSYEQYF
CDR3 DNA: TGCGCCAGCAGTGTGGGCGGGAGCTCCTACGAGCAGTACTTC

clone size: .
D gene: .
J gene: TRBJ2-1
V gene: TRBV5-1
CDR3 protein: CASSSTAGLNNEQFF
CDR3 DNA: TGCGCCAGCAGCTCCACAGCAGGGCTAAATAATGAGCAGTTCTTC

clone size: .
D gene: TRBD2
J gene: TRBJ2-3
V gene: TRBV19
CDR3 protein: CASSKLAGGPDTQYF
CDR3 DNA: TGTGCCAGTAGTAAACTAGCGGGGGGGCCAGATACGCAGTATTTT

clone size: .
D gene: .
J gene: TRBJ1-6
V gene: TRBV5-1
CDR3 protein: CASSLLTGVPSPLHF
CDR3 DNA: TGCGCCAGCAGCTTATTGACAGGAGTTCCTTCACCCCTCCACTTT

clone size: .
D gene: .
J gene: TRBJ1-4
V gene: TRBV19
CDR3 protein: CAARQASNEKLFF
CDR3 DNA: TGTGCCGCCCGACAGGCCTCGAATGAAAAACTGTTTTTT

clone size: .
D gene: .
J gene: TRBJ2-7
V gene: TRBV7-2
CDR3 protein: CASSSMTSSYEQYF
CDR3 DNA: TGTGCCAGCAGCTCCATGACAAGTTCCTACGAGCAGTACTTC

clone size: .
D gene: TRBD1
J gene: TRBJ1-4
V gene: TRBV4-2
CDR3 protein: CASSQGQGARSNEKLFF
CDR3 DNA: TGTGCCAGCAGCCAGGGACAGGGGGCGCGGAGTAATGAAAAACTGTTTTTT

clone size: .
D gene: TRBD1
J gene: TRBJ1-1
V gene: TRBV7-3
CDR3 protein: CASSPAPGQGGRAFF
CDR3 DNA: TGTGCCAGCAGCCCAGCACCCGGACAGGGAGGGAGGGCTTTCTTT

clone size: .
D gene: .
J gene: TRBJ2-2
V gene: TRBV7-2
CDR3 protein: CASRASGTNTGELFF
CDR3 DNA: TGTGCCAGCAGAGCCAGCGGGACAAACACCGGGGAGCTGTTTTTT